One and the same sample provided the 26 T cell receptor beta chains below, sequenced in a study of blood T cell repertoires in COVID-19. Method: immunoSEQ multiplex PCR; TCRdb's copy keeps in-frame clones and lacks some. Seen here are 85,000 to 100,000 clones, roughly 88% observed once, and the top ten hold around 2.1%. Material: peripheral blood. The receptors originated from a man in his forties or fifties with COVID-19, enrolled during active disease.

The rearrangement joins TRBV6-5 to TRBJ2-7; D is unresolved. The CDR3 contains 13 residues. Trimming removed 5 bases at V and 1 base at J, with 9 bases between. Germline V gene sequence: CDR1 MNHEY, CDR2 SVGAGI. The chain's CDR3 is CASSLESSYEQYF. The CDR3 bases are TGTGCCAGCAGTCTCGAGTCTTCCTACGAGCAGTACTTC.

V gene TRBV7-3 combines with J gene TRBJ2-1; 7 positions match TRBD1. The germline gives CDR1 SGHTA, CDR2 FQGTGA. The CDR3 consists of 16 residues. J lost 0 bases, V lost 5 bases, and 7 bases had no gene match. CDR3 nucleotides: TGTGCCAGCAGCCCCAGACAGGGAAGCTCCTACAATGAGCAGTTCTTC. It specifies CASSPRQGSSYNEQFF. Full variable domain (missing parts from reference TRBV7-3 and TRBJ2-1): GAGVSQTPSNKVTEKGKYVELRCDPISGHTALYWYRQSLGQGPEFLIYFQGTGAADDSGLPNDRFFAVRPEGSVSTLKIQRTERGDSAVYLCASSPRQGSSYNEQFFGPGTRLTVL.

The chain uses TRBV4-1 and TRBJ2-1; possible D gene TRBD1, 5 bases. The V gene lost 0 bases and the J gene lost 9 bases, with 18 bases spanning the gap. Germline CDR1 reads MGHRA; CDR2 reads YSYEKL. This CDR3 region has 16 residues. CDR3 bases: TGCGCCAGCAGCCAAGACCCGGACAAGGCCCCCGGTGAGCAGTTCTTC. Translation: CASSQDPDKAPGEQFF.

The rearrangement links TRBV11-1 to TRBJ2-5, with a weak D call TRBD2 (6 bases). CDR1 and CDR2 (germline): SGHAT, FQDESV (reference sequence). This CDR3 spans 13 amino acids. The V end was cut by 3 bases, the J end by 5 bases, with 10 bases between. CDR3 nucleotide sequence: TGTGCCAGCAGCTTGGGGGAGGAGGAGACCCAGTACTTC. It codes for CASSLGEEETQYF. Looking up the rest from reference TRBV11-1 and TRBJ2-5 gives the full variable domain: EAEVAQSPRYKITEKSQAVAFWCDPISGHATLYWYRQILGQGPELLVQFQDESVVDDSQLPKDRFSAERLKGVDSTLKIQPAELGDSAMYLCASSLGEEETQYFGPGTRLLVL.

This chain connects TRBV2 to TRBJ1-5; 7 nucleotides align to TRBD1. The germline gives CDR1 SNHLY, CDR2 FYNNEI. J gave up 3 bases and V 6 bases, and 11 bases lay outside the gene matches. This CDR3 has 16 amino acids. The CDR3 nucleotides read TGTGCCAGCAGCTTCTACGGGACAGATCCCAATCAGCCCCAGCATTTT. Translation gives CASSFYGTDPNQPQHF.

By proportion, this clone is medium-sized. The rearrangement links TRBV5-5 to TRBJ1-2, with 10 bases lining up with TRBD1. The length of the CDR3 is 14 residues. The V gene's germline CDR1 is SGHKS and CDR2 YYEKEE (reference sequence). J gave up 3 bases and V 4 bases, and 3 bases lay outside the gene matches. The CDR3 DNA follows: TGTGCCAGCAGCGGGACAGGGGTCGACTATGGCTACACCTTC. This gives the protein CASSGTGVDYGYTF.

The V and J genes are TRBV21-1 and TRBJ1-2; the table's D call of TRBD1 was not tested on the DNA. TRBV21-1 is an annotated pseudogene. The CDR3 consists of 16 residues. CDR3 bases: TGTGCCAGAACTTGCGGCATACTACAGGGTCTCTATGGCTACACCTTC. This codes for CARTCGILQGLYGYTF.

The table lists this clone with a count of one. The rearrangement uses TRBV7-2 and TRBJ1-3, with 9 bases aligning to TRBD1. V lost 0 bases to trimming and J lost 2 bases; unmatched junction nucleotides: 2. This CDR3 contains 16 residues. Germline V gives CDR1 SGHTA, CDR2 FQGNSA. The CDR3 protein is CASSLAGQGTGNTIYF. CDR3 bases: TGTGCCAGCAGCTTAGCGGGACAGGGTACTGGAAACACCATATATTTT. The complete variable domain, with remaining parts taken from reference TRBV7-2 and TRBJ1-3, reads GAGVSQSPSNKVTEKGKDVELRCDPISGHTALYWYRQSLGQGLEFLIYFQGNSAPDKSGLPSDRFSAERTGGSVSTLTIQRTQQEDSAVYLCASSLAGQGTGNTIYFGEGSWLTVV.

The V call is TRBV9, the J call TRBJ2-1, with a tentative D call TRBD2 (6 bases). The CDR3 contains 16 residues. Germline V gives CDR1 SGDLS, CDR2 YYNGEE. With 1 base removed from V and 7 bases from J, the gap between germline ends came to 18 bases. CDR3 nucleotides: TGTGCCAGCAGCGTAACCCCGGGACTGAAACTAAATGAGCAGTTCTTC. The encoded protein is CASSVTPGLKLNEQFF.

The gene calls are TRBV18 and TRBJ2-3; 8 positions agree with TRBD2. V dropped 6 bases and J dropped 6; count of bases not matched to a gene: 11. The CDR3 consists of 15 residues. CDR1 is KGHSH and CDR2 is LQKENI in the germline V gene. The CDR3: CASSSSGGASDTQYF. The CDR3 DNA is TGTGCCAGCTCTTCCTCGGGGGGGGCATCGGATACGCAGTATTTT.

The J gene is TRBJ2-3, the V gene TRBV19; tentatively, D is TRBD2 (6 bases). There are 13 residues in the CDR3. Trimming left V 3 bases short and J 5 bases short, with 9 bases between. The V gene's germline CDR1 is LNHDA and CDR2 SQIVND (reference sequence). For the CDR3, the DNA is TGTGCCAGTAGTATGGACGGGAGAGATACGCAGTATTTT. Amino acids: CASSMDGRDTQYF.

The chain links TRBV19 to TRBJ2-1; 12 bases are shared with TRBD1. Germline CDR1 is LNHDA and CDR2 is SQIVND (reference sequence). J lost 15 bases, V lost 4 bases, and 4 bases had no gene match. The CDR3 runs to 12 residues. The CDR3 DNA sequence: TGTGCCAGTAGTACCCGGGACAGGGGGCGGTTCTTC. Translation gives CASSTRDRGRFF. Complete variable domain (other parts from reference TRBV19 and TRBJ2-1): DGGITQSPKYLFRKEGQNVTLSCEQNLNHDAMYWYRQDPGQGLRLIYYSQIVNDFQKGDIAEGYSVSREKKESFPLTVTSAQKNPTAFYLCASSTRDRGRFFGPGTRLTVL.

The CDR3 loop reads CASSPTGLATTYEQYF. DNA of the CDR3: TGTGCCAGCAGTCCCACCGGACTAGCCACCACCTACGAGCAGTACTTC. This chain uses TRBV11-2 with TRBJ2-7; 8 bases line up with TRBD2. CDR3 length: 16 residues. V shed 6 bases, J shed 2 bases, and the junction held 12 bases outside the gene matches. The germline V gene encodes CDR1 SGHAT and CDR2 FQNNGV.

The CDR3 protein is CATSFMEIDTQYF. The CDR3 bases are TGTGCCACCAGTTTTATGGAGATAGATACGCAGTATTTT. This sequence joins TRBV24-1 and TRBJ2-3; no clear D gene. Germline CDR1 is KGHDR and CDR2 is SFDVKD. V shed 6 bases and J shed 5 bases, with 11 bases lying between them. CDR3 length: 13 amino acids.

This chain links TRBV19 with TRBJ1-5; no firm D call. V lost 5 bases to trimming and J lost 4 bases, with 6 bases between them. This CDR3 comprises 12 residues. Per germline, CDR1 LNHDA and CDR2 SQIVND (reference sequence). Here the CDR3 DNA reads TGTGCCAGTAGTGTTTCTAATCAGCCCCAGCATTTT. It encodes CASSVSNQPQHF.

The rearrangement joins TRBV27 to TRBJ1-1; D gene ambiguous. Germline V gives CDR1 MNHEY, CDR2 SMNVEV (reference sequence). CDR3 size: 12 residues. V was cut by 4 bases and J by 10 bases, with 13 bases left in between. The CDR3 bases are TGTGCCAGCAGTTCAAGTCCTTGGAGAGCTTTCTTT. This codes for CASSSSPWRAFF.

The J gene is TRBJ1-3, the V gene TRBV15, with D possibly TRBD1 on 6 matching bases. Germline V CDR1 and CDR2: LNHNV, YYDKDF (reference sequence). Trimming removed 4 bases at V and 0 bases at J, with 10 bases between. The CDR3 runs 15 residues. In nucleotides, the CDR3 is TGTGCCACCAGCACCGACAGGTACTCTGGAAACACCATATATTTT. It yields the protein CATSTDRYSGNTIYF.

V is TRBV7-2 and J is TRBJ1-2; 7 bases line up with TRBD1. CDR3 length: 15 residues. Germline trimming cut 8 bases from V and 5 bases from J; bases unmatched to any gene: 14. Germline loops: CDR1 SGHTA, CDR2 FQGNSA. Here the CDR3 reads CASRKEPTGQYGYTF. The DNA for the CDR3 is TGTGCCAGCCGGAAGGAACCGACAGGGCAGTATGGCTACACCTTC.

The chain couples TRBV28 to TRBJ1-2; D gene unclear. V was trimmed by 3 bases and J by 6 bases, leaving 5 bases between them. CDR3 size: 11 residues. Germline assignment: CDR1 MDHEN and CDR2 SYDVKM. Here the CDR3 DNA reads TGTGCCAGCAGTTTTAGAGATGGCTACACCTTC. This translates into CASSFRDGYTF.

The chain recombines TRBV3-1 (or the pseudogene TRBV3-2) with TRBJ2-5, with 8 nucleotides matching TRBD2. The CDR3 sequence is 16 residues long. J was trimmed by 2 bases and V by 4 bases; bases with no gene match: 9. Germline CDR1 reads LGHDT; CDR2 reads YNNKEL (reference sequence). CDR3 sequence reads: CASSPYSGTRQETQYF. CDR3 nucleotides: TGTGCCAGCAGCCCTTACAGCGGGACTAGACAAGAGACCCAGTACTTC.

The V and J genes are TRBV27 and TRBJ1-6, with TRBD1 identical over 7 bases. CDR1 and CDR2 from the germline V gene are MNHEY and SMNVEV (reference sequence). V shed 2 bases and J 5 bases; nucleotides not matched to a gene: 6. The CDR3 runs 16 residues. CDR3 sequence (DNA): TGTGCCAGCAGTTTACGCCTAACAGGGGATAATTCACCCCTCCACTTT. Protein product: CASSLRLTGDNSPLHF.

The chain employs TRBV6-5 and TRBJ1-5; TRBD1 aligns across 8 bases. CDR3 length: 15 residues. The ends lost 4 bases at V and 1 base at J; junction bases unmatched: 3. Germline CDR1 MNHEY, CDR2 SVGAGI. The CDR3 is CASSSGGPSNQPQHF. CDR3 nucleotide sequence: TGTGCCAGCAGTTCAGGGGGCCCGAGCAATCAGCCCCAGCATTTT.

The chain uses TRBV12-3 or TRBV12-4 and TRBJ1-4, with D unclear. V shed 2 bases and J shed 6 bases, with 7 bases lying between them. The CDR3 has 13 amino acids. The CDR3 loop is CASSLYGDEKLFF. CDR3 nucleotide sequence: TGTGCCAGCAGTTTATACGGGGATGAAAAACTGTTTTTT.

The V gene is TRBV19, the J gene TRBJ2-1, with D uncertain. V was clipped by 5 bases and J by 7 bases, with 15 bases between them. CDR1 is LNHDA, CDR2 SQIVND, per germline (reference sequence). This CDR3 contains 14 residues. The CDR3 is CASSSRHHRNEQFF. CDR3 DNA sequence: TGTGCCAGTAGTTCCCGACACCATCGAAATGAGCAGTTCTTC.

The genes are TRBV7-2 and TRBJ2-2, with 10 nucleotides matching TRBD1. The CDR3 contains 18 residues. With 3 bases clipped from V and 4 bases from J, the junction kept 11 bases outside the gene matches. CDR1 and CDR2 from the germline V gene are SGHTA and FQGNSA. The CDR3 region is CASSFYGVGTGVTGELFF. The CDR3 DNA follows: TGTGCCAGCAGCTTCTATGGGGTGGGGACAGGGGTCACCGGGGAGCTGTTTTTT.

The rearrangement joins TRBV11-2 to TRBJ2-7; 7 bases agree with TRBD2. The CDR3 runs 14 residues. V shed 1 base, J shed 3 bases, and the junction held 3 bases outside the gene matches. Germline-derived CDR1 and CDR2 are SGHAT and FQNNGV. The CDR3 region is CASSLVGGDYEQYF. CDR3 bases: TGTGCCAGCAGCTTAGTTGGGGGGGACTACGAGCAGTACTTC.